The clone carrying this T cell receptor (beta chain) came up once. Original data processing: The authors estimated nucleated cell counts from reference gene primer amplification. Method: immunoSEQ multiplex PCR; TCRdb's copy keeps in-frame clones and lacks some. That table furnishes V, J and clone size, whereas the DNA furnished D and trimming. The table lists 30,000 to 40,000 clones, around 86% of them singletons, with under 8% in the top ten. CDR1 and CDR2 (germline): LGHNA, YSLEER. The CDR3 covers 15 residues. Trimming removed 8 bases at V and 2 bases at J, with 18 bases between. The sample comes from a study of blood T cell repertoires in COVID-19. Looking at the study overall: Sites in the United States, Italy and Spain provided acute and convalescent COVID-19 samples. PBMCs, B-cell-depleted T cells, or T cells provided the cDNA or gDNA that made up the material.

The source is a human donor in a cohort sampled during active COVID-19. The sample taken for sequencing was peripheral blood. This chain links TRBV4-3 with TRBJ1-2; D is perhaps TRBD1 (5 bases). CDR3 nucleotides: TGCGCCAGCTCGCCCCGGACAATTACGAACTATGGCTACACCTTC. Residues: CASSPRTITNYGYTF.